This record concerns one T cell receptor beta chain sequence. This clonotype appeared a few times. Its antigen is unknown. No much larger clone exists at a distance of one base, and base qualities are not known. The treatment or condition label on this specimen signifies: allogeneic hematopoietic cell transplantation with graft depleted of TCRalphabeta T cells and CD19 B cells. The children who served as transplant recipients had been given grafts of TCRalphabeta/CD19-depleted allogeneic hematopoietic cells. The data are from a study of T-cell reconstitution after alpha-beta-depleted transplantation in children (dated by TCRdb to 2016 to 2018). Regarding the research as a whole: The study quantitatively tracked T-cell immune reconstitution after TCRalphabeta/CD19-depleted allogeneic hematopoietic cell transplantation in children using TCR repertoire profiling.

Library method: PCR. Sequencing took place on an Illumina HiSeq 2500. Molecular barcoding was employed in the preparation of TCR libraries, with unique molecular identifiers being used to normalize TCRbeta repertoire quantification. TCRdb reanalyzed the raw reads on its own, using fastp at Q25 for trimming and MiXCR for clone calling, and kept in-frame beta chains. Duplicate CDR3 protein sequences are folded into a single record with the most common DNA and genes. This sample is represented by some 600,000 distinct CDR3 sequences; over 10% of them were singletons. The biggest ten clones account for about 2% of the sample. What the research found in general, with its limitations: About two months after transplant, the apparently early recovery of alphabetaT-cell counts reportedly depended on just several hundred clones that had expanded rapidly and came from non-depleted graft cells. Hyperexpanded clone frequencies declined over subsequent months; after one year, T-cell counts and TCRbeta diversity were mostly attributed to newly produced T cells. The high TCRbeta diversity at day 60 in some patients was ascribed to recipient T cells and intrathymic progenitors that had survived conditioning.

The sequence came from a male patient aged 10 to 17 who had a stem cell transplant for acute myeloid leukemia, so the T cells may come from the graft donor. The material was PBMCs, mostly from graft donor cells, obtained 360 days after TCRalphabeta/CD19-depleted stem cell transplant.

The DNA sequence follows: TGCAGTGCTAGAATACTCCTGGGAGGCGGGAGGGCCCTACCCTTTGAGCAGTACTTC. The encoded protein is CSARILLGGGRALPFEQYF. The sequence is built from TRBV20-1 and TRBJ2-7, and 9 bases in between align with TRBD2. Ends trimmed: V by 2 bases, J by 7 bases; bases unmatched to a gene: 24. Spanning cysteine to phenylalanine, the CDR3 consists of 19 amino acids. The CDR3 DNA has 57 bases and is translated from base 1. Per the germline V gene (reference sequence), DFQATT is the CDR1 and SNEGSKA is the CDR2.